This T cell receptor (beta chain) was recorded in a study of cytomegalovirus exposure and HLA in healthy donors. The PCR employed 60 Vbeta primers together with 13 Jbeta primers. Sequenced by immunoSEQ multiplex PCR; TCRdb stores in-frame clones only, minus some. The table has around 200,000 clones, around 70% seen once. Notes on the study in general: Using a false discovery rate of 0.05, a later analysis showed that 16,951 TCR beta sequences were associated with HLA alleles.

Concerning this clone: Its matching antigen is unknown.

CDR3 length: 13 residues. The germline gives CDR1 SGHDT, CDR2 YYEEEE. V shed 5 bases and J shed 2 bases, with 10 bases lying between them. V is TRBV5-6 and J is TRBJ2-5, with a possible D match to TRBD1 (5 bases). The sequence was collected from a man aged 35-49 years in good health and CMV-seropositive. Sequences were obtained from PBMCs. CDR3 sequence (DNA): TGTGCCAGCAGAACAGGATTTCAAGAGACCCAGTACTTC. It translates to CASRTGFQETQYF.